Following are 31 T cell receptor beta chains from one sample sequenced in a study of cytomegalovirus exposure and HLA in healthy donors. The PCR had 60 Vbeta and 13 Jbeta primers. Measured with immunoSEQ multiplex PCR; TCRdb has only the in-frame clones, and not every one. Found here are some 91,000 clones, approximately 80% of them singletons; the top ten hold about 0.71%. Sequenced: PBMCs. Every receptor here comes from a woman aged 55-70 years in good health and CMV-seronegative.

The chain is built from TRBV7-9 and TRBJ1-2; 9 bases map to TRBD1. The CDR3 has 13 residues. V was pared by 4 bases and J by 6 bases, with 3 bases of the junction left unmatched. CDR1 and CDR2 (germline): SEHNR, FQNEAQ (reference sequence). For the CDR3, the DNA is TGTGCCAGCAGCTATGGGACAGGGAATGGCTACACCTTC. Translated: CASSYGTGNGYTF.

This chain connects TRBV2 to TRBJ2-5, with 9 bases lining up with TRBD2. This CDR3 spans 16 amino acids. Germline V CDR1 and CDR2: SNHLY, FYNNEI. Germline trimming cut 4 bases from V and 7 bases from J; bases unmatched to any gene: 13. The CDR3 nucleotides are TGTGCCAGCAGTGTACGGGGCGGGGGGGTAACAGGGACCCAGTACTTC. Its translation is CASSVRGGGVTGTQYF.

J is TRBJ1-4 and V is TRBV18; D is ambiguous. With 6 bases removed from V and 1 base from J, the gap between germline ends came to 12 bases. The CDR3 runs to 15 residues. Germline CDR1 KGHSH, CDR2 LQKENI. The CDR3 region has the DNA TGTGCCAGCTCTGCCCGTTCGGGAACTAATGAAAAACTGTTTTTT. Its translation: CASSARSGTNEKLFF.

This rearrangement joins TRBV20-1 to TRBJ2-3; D is unclear. There are 11 residues in the CDR3. In germline, CDR1 is DFQATT, CDR2 SNEGSKA (reference sequence). V gave up 3 bases and J gave up 6 bases, with 7 bases separating them. Here the CDR3 DNA reads TGCAGTGCTAGTAATCCGGATACGCAGTATTTT. Protein product: CSASNPDTQYF.

The chain has TRBV30 and TRBJ1-6, with unresolved D. CDR3 length equals 12 residues. The germline gives CDR1 GTSNPN, CDR2 SVGIG (reference sequence). V was trimmed by 2 bases and J by 7 bases, leaving 6 bases between them. This chain's CDR3 is CAWSYRNSPLHF. In DNA, the CDR3 is TGTGCCTGGAGTTACAGAAATTCACCCCTCCACTTT.

The table lists this clone with a few counts. The chain uses TRBV10-2 and TRBJ2-3; the match to TRBD2 covers 7 bases. Germline CDR1 WSHSY, CDR2 SAAADI. The junction had 8 bases not matched to a gene; V was cut back by 6 bases and J by 2 bases. This CDR3 is built from 15 residues. CDR3 bases: TGCGCCAGCAGAAGTCTAGCGGCTAACACAGATACGCAGTATTTT. As protein: CASRSLAANTDTQYF.

The chain has TRBV28 and TRBJ2-7, with 10 bases identical to TRBD2. The ends lost 4 bases at V and 3 bases at J; junction bases unmatched: 9. The CDR3 has 16 amino acids. CDR1 MDHEN and CDR2 SYDVKM come from the germline V gene. This CDR3 reads CASSSKPGLASYEQYF. The CDR3 nucleotides read TGTGCCAGCAGTTCTAAACCGGGACTAGCGAGCTACGAGCAGTACTTC.

The J gene is TRBJ2-1, the V gene TRBV18; D is ambiguous. Trimming pared 1 base from V and 8 bases from J, leaving 9 bases between. Germline V gene data show CDR1 as KGHSH and CDR2 as LQKENI. The CDR3 sequence is 13 residues long. The CDR3 nucleotides are TGTGCCAGCTCACCACGCATAGCAGATGAGCAGTTCTTC. Translated, it gives CASSPRIADEQFF.

This CDR3 is CASNLDPGGTEAFF. CDR3 nucleotide sequence: TGTGCCAGCAACCTTGATCCAGGGGGCACTGAAGCTTTCTTT. The rearrangement joins TRBV6-1 to TRBJ1-1, with 7 bases aligning to TRBD1. This CDR3 has 14 amino acids. Looked up from germline, CDR1 is MNHNS and CDR2 is SASEGT. Trimming cost V 7 bases and J 4 bases; bases outside gene matches: 9.

The J gene is TRBJ2-1, the V gene TRBV27; 13 bases map to TRBD2. Unmatched junction bases numbered 6, after V lost 0 bases and J lost 10 bases. CDR3 length equals 16 residues. Germline V gene lookup returns CDR1 MNHEY and CDR2 SMNVEV (reference sequence). CDR3: CASSLSWTSGSGEQFF. The CDR3 DNA follows: TGTGCCAGCAGTTTATCGTGGACTAGCGGGAGCGGGGAGCAGTTCTTC.

This clone came up a few times. This rearrangement joins TRBV6-6 to TRBJ2-4; weak D call: TRBD2 (5 bases). This CDR3 comprises 16 residues. V was clipped by 5 bases and J by 0 bases, with 14 bases between them. Germline CDR1 and CDR2: MNHNY and SVGAGI (reference sequence). CDR3 in amino acids: CASSTARGLAKNIQYF. CDR3 nucleotides: TGTGCCAGCAGTACCGCCCGAGGGCTAGCCAAAAACATTCAGTACTTC.

The chain links TRBV10-3 to TRBJ2-7, with a possible D match to TRBD1 (5 bases). From germline, CDR1 is ENHRY and CDR2 SYGVKD. V lost 7 bases to trimming and J lost 9 bases, with 19 bases between them. The CDR3 runs 13 residues. The CDR3 nucleotides read TGTGCCATCACTGCAGGGCGAGAACAGTCGCAGTACTTC. As protein: CAITAGREQSQYF.

This clone was picked up one time. The V call is TRBV12-5, the J call TRBJ2-3; 8 bases agree with TRBD1. V gave up 3 bases and J gave up 1 base; unmatched junction bases: 6. Per the germline V gene, CDR1 is LGHNT and CDR2 is FRNRAP. The CDR3 totals 16 residues. The CDR3 protein is CASGFPTGGGTDTQYF. CDR3 bases: TGTGCTAGTGGTTTTCCCACAGGGGGAGGCACAGATACGCAGTATTTT.

The rearrangement uses TRBV7-9 and TRBJ1-3; D is unclear. V was trimmed by 5 bases and J by 4 bases, leaving 15 bases between them. Germline V gene sequence: CDR1 SEHNR, CDR2 FQNEAQ (reference sequence). The CDR3 spans 15 residues. The CDR3 is CASSLQEGLGNTIYF. In DNA, the CDR3 is TGTGCCAGCAGCCTCCAAGAGGGCCTGGGAAACACCATATATTTT.

This clone was detected only a few times. V gene TRBV28 combines with J gene TRBJ2-7; TRBD2 matches 13 bases. The CDR3 length is 17 residues. The germline gives CDR1 MDHEN, CDR2 SYDVKM. Unmatched junction bases numbered 10, after V lost 5 bases and J lost 3 bases. The CDR3 region is CASSPLLAGGPYYEQYF. The CDR3 nucleotides read TGTGCCAGCAGTCCCCTACTAGCGGGAGGGCCGTACTACGAGCAGTACTTC.

The rearrangement uses TRBV7-6 and TRBJ2-3, with TRBD2 identical over 7 bases. J lost 2 bases, V lost 2 bases, and 7 bases had no gene match. This CDR3 has 16 amino acids. Germline CDR1 is SGHVS and CDR2 is FNYEAQ. The CDR3 nucleotides read TGTGCCAGCAGCTTAAGGCCTAGCGGATCCACAGATACGCAGTATTTT. Residues: CASSLRPSGSTDTQYF.

The chain carries TRBV7-2 and TRBJ1-4, with 7 bases that match TRBD1. The CDR3 spans 16 residues. Trimming took 5 bases from V and 3 from J; bases not matched to a gene: 9. Looked up from germline, CDR1 is SGHTA and CDR2 is FQGNSA. CDR3 DNA: TGTGCCAGCAGCCTGAGACAGGGTTGGGCTAATGAAAAACTGTTTTTT. Its protein is CASSLRQGWANEKLFF.

The V and J genes are TRBV10-2 and TRBJ2-5; 9 positions agree with TRBD1. The V gene's germline CDR1 is WSHSY and CDR2 SAAADI. Trimming took 5 bases from V and 5 from J; bases not matched to a gene: 12. The CDR3 sequence is 16 residues long. The CDR3 nucleotides are TGCGCCAGCAGTATTTCCGCGACAGGGGGGATTGAGACCCAGTACTTC. Protein sequence: CASSISATGGIETQYF.

This sequence joins TRBV5-6 and TRBJ2-3; D is unclear. Trimming removed 0 bases at V and 5 bases at J, with 7 bases between. This CDR3 is built from 13 residues. Germline V gives CDR1 SGHDT, CDR2 YYEEEE. CDR3 bases: TGTGCCAGCAGCTTGGGTCCGGGAGATACGCAGTATTTT. Protein product: CASSLGPGDTQYF.

The chain joins TRBV5-4 to TRBJ1-3; D ambiguous. Germline V CDR1 and CDR2: SGHNT, YYREEE (reference sequence). V gave up 4 bases and J gave up 4 bases, with 15 bases separating them. This CDR3 comprises 15 residues. Here the CDR3 DNA reads TGTGCCAGCAGCACCAGGATGGGTCCAGGAAACACCATATATTTT. Protein product: CASSTRMGPGNTIYF.

The chain combines TRBV5-1 with TRBJ2-7; 8 bases map to TRBD1. CDR3 length: 15 amino acids. J gave up 2 bases and V 2 bases, and 6 bases lay outside the gene matches. Germline V lookup: CDR1 SGHRS, CDR2 YFSETQ. The CDR3 reads CASSFDRGIPYEQYF. For the CDR3, the DNA is TGCGCCAGCAGCTTTGACAGGGGAATTCCCTACGAGCAGTACTTC.

This clone was observed a single time. The chain has TRBV28 and TRBJ1-2, with TRBD1 matching 9 bases. Germline V lookup: CDR1 MDHEN, CDR2 SYDVKM. The CDR3 loop spans 14 amino acids. Losses at the gene ends were 8 bases for V and 3 bases for J; bases not matched to a gene: 7. This CDR3 is CASETGGLYYGYTF. The CDR3 region has the DNA TGTGCCAGCGAGACAGGGGGGCTTTACTATGGCTACACCTTC.

This chain connects TRBV6-5 to TRBJ1-1; D not certain. V was shortened by 2 bases and J by 0 bases, with 4 bases between the two germline ends. The V gene's germline CDR1 is MNHEY and CDR2 SVGAGI. CDR3 length: 13 amino acids. Written as DNA, the CDR3 is TGTGCCAGCAGTTACGCAGTGAACACTGAAGCTTTCTTT. Its translation is CASSYAVNTEAFF.

The rearrangement uses TRBV5-1 and TRBJ2-2; maybe TRBD2 (6 bases). V dropped 5 bases and J dropped 4 bases, with 18 bases sitting between them. CDR3 length: 16 amino acids. Germline assignment: CDR1 SGHRS and CDR2 YFSETQ. CDR3 amino acids: CASRSEGAGFTGELFF. The DNA for the CDR3 is TGCGCCAGCAGATCGGAGGGTGCGGGCTTCACCGGGGAGCTGTTTTTT.

J is TRBJ1-2 and V is TRBV7-2; maybe TRBD1 (5 bases). Germline V gives CDR1 SGHTA, CDR2 FQGNSA. The CDR3 length is 14 residues. Trimming removed 5 bases at V and 2 bases at J, with 12 bases between. The CDR3 DNA reads as TGTGCCAGCAGCCGTACAGGATCCAACTATGGCTACACCTTC. Amino acids: CASSRTGSNYGYTF.

This chain connects TRBV13 to TRBJ2-7; TRBD2 matches at 12 bases. The CDR3 has 15 residues. V trimming: 5 bases; J trimming: 5 bases; junction bases outside the gene matches: 7. Germline values: CDR1 PRHDT, CDR2 FYEKMQ (reference sequence). CDR3 sequence (DNA): TGTGCCAGCAGCCCGAGACTAGCGGGAGTAAACGAGCAGTACTTC. It codes for CASSPRLAGVNEQYF.

A single count supports this clone. The V and J genes are TRBV2 and TRBJ2-7, with 8 bases identical to TRBD1. The junction had 5 bases not matched to a gene; V was cut back by 4 bases and J by 0 bases. Germline-derived CDR1 and CDR2 are SNHLY and FYNNEI. The CDR3 has 15 amino acids. CDR3 protein: CASSADRVPSYEQYF. The CDR3 DNA follows: TGTGCCAGCAGTGCGGACAGGGTCCCCTCCTACGAGCAGTACTTC.

The chain is built from TRBV18 and TRBJ2-2, with 7 positions matching TRBD2. With 2 bases clipped from V and 0 bases from J, the junction kept 3 bases outside the gene matches. Per germline, CDR1 KGHSH and CDR2 LQKENI. The CDR3 totals 16 residues. As DNA, the CDR3 is TGTGCCAGCTCACCATCTAGCGGCGCGAACACCGGGGAGCTGTTTTTT. It specifies CASSPSSGANTGELFF.

The V call is TRBV4-3, the J call TRBJ2-7; TRBD2 aligns across 15 bases. The CDR3 loop spans 16 amino acids. The J segment lost 2 bases and the V segment lost 3 bases, leaving 2 bases of the junction unmatched. CDR1 LGHNA and CDR2 YSLEER come from the germline V gene. CDR3 protein: CASSQGTSGRTYEQYF. CDR3 in DNA: TGCGCCAGCAGCCAGGGGACTAGCGGGAGGACCTACGAGCAGTACTTC.

This chain uses TRBV5-1 with TRBJ1-4; D is undetermined. V shed 5 bases and J shed 4 bases, with 15 bases lying between them. CDR3 length: 15 amino acids. Looked up from germline, CDR1 is SGHRS and CDR2 is YFSETQ. CDR3 coding DNA: TGCGCCAGCAGGGGAGACGGTGGGCTTAATGAAAAACTGTTTTTT. This codes for CASRGDGGLNEKLFF.

The rearrangement links TRBV7-9 to TRBJ2-7; D unresolved. Trimming pared 3 bases from V and 6 bases from J, leaving 12 bases between. CDR3 length: 13 amino acids. CDR1 and CDR2 (germline): SEHNR, FQNEAQ (reference sequence). As DNA, the CDR3 is TGTGCCAGCAGCTTTACTGGTTCCCTCGAGCAGTACTTC. Translated, it gives CASSFTGSLEQYF.